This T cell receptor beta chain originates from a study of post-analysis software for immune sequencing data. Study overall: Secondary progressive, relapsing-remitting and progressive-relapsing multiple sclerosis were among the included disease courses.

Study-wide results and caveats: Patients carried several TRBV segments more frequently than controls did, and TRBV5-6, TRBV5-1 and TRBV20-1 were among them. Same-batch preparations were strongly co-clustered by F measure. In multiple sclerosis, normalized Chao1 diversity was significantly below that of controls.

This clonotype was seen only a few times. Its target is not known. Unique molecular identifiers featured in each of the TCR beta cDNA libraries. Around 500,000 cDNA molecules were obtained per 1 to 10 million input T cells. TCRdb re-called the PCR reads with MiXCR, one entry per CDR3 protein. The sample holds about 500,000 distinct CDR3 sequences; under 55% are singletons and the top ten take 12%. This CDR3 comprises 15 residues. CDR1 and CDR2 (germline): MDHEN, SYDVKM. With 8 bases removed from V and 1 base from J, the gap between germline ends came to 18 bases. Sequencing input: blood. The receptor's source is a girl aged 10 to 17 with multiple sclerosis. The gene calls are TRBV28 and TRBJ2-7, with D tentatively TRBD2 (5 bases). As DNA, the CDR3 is TGTGCCAGCGAGCATAATATCGGGGTTTCCTACGAGCAGTACTTC. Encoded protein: CASEHNIGVSYEQYF. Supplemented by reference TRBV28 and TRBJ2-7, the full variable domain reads DVKVTQSSRYLVKRTGEKVFLECVQDMDHENMFWYRQDPGLGLRLIYFSYDVKMKEKGDIPEGYSVSREKKERFSLILESASTNQTSMYLCASEHNIGVSYEQYFGPGTRLTVT.